This TCR beta chain came from a study of T-cell memory formation after mild COVID-19. 5'RACE with constant-segment primers built TCRalpha and TCRbeta cDNA libraries with UMIs. TCRdb recomputed calls from the 5' RACE reads with MiXCR, one row per CDR3 protein. In the table there are approximately 150,000 distinct CDR3 sequences, about a fifth of which are singletons. Concerning this clonotype: What it recognizes is unknown.

Notes on the study in general: Clones that contracted clustered mainly in CM and EM if CD4+ and in EMRA if CD8+. Confirmation of SARS-CoV-2 specificity was lacking for second-wave clones peaking day 37.

The CDR3 has 14 amino acids. Trimming pared 5 bases from V and 5 bases from J, leaving 16 bases between. This TCR was sampled from an adult woman who had mild COVID-19 (a few samples of this study predate the infection). Cell type and time point are not known. Sequencing used PBMCs or a T cell subset sorted from them (not recorded which). The chain is built from TRBV12-3 or TRBV12-4 and TRBJ2-7, with D possibly being TRBD1 or TRBD2 (6 bases each). CDR3 in amino acids: CASSRSRRGHEQYF. The DNA of the CDR3 is TGTGCCAGCAGTCGGTCACGCCGGGGGCACGAGCAGTACTTC.